The clone carrying this TCR beta chain was seen a handful of times. The data were obtained in a study of CD8 T cells in ankylosing spondylitis. The CDR3 extends over 13 amino acids. CDR1 is SGHRS, CDR2 YFSETQ, per germline. Trimming pared 4 bases from V and 4 bases from J, leaving 11 bases between. TCRdb independently ran MiXCR on the 5' RACE reads; one entry per CDR3 protein. The profile shows fewer than 400,000 distinct CDR3 sequences, roughly 15% of them singletons. This chain connects TRBV5-1 to TRBJ2-5, with D possibly being TRBD1 (6 bases). The sequencing sample was made of blood, either unsorted or a sorted T cell fraction (not recorded which). This clonotype was sampled from a male donor with ankylosing spondylitis or in good health (not recorded which). CDR3 in DNA: TGCGCCAGCAGCACGGACAGTAGAGAGACCCAGTACTTC. Its translation is CASSTDSRETQYF.